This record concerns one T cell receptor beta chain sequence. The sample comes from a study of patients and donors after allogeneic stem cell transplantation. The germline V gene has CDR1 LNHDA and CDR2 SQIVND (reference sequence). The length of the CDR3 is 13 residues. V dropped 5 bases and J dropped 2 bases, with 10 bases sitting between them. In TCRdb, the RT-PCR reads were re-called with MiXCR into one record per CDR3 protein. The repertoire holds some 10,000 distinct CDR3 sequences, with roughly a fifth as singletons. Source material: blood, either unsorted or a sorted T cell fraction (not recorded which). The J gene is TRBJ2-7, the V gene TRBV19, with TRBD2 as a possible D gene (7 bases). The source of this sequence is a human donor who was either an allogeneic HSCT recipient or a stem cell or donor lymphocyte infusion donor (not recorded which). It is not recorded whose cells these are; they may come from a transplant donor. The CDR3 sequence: CASSRGAAYEQYF. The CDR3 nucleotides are TGTGCCAGTAGTCGGGGGGCGGCCTACGAGCAGTACTTC.